This is a list of T cell receptor beta chains from one sample in a study of radiation and T cells in renal cell carcinoma. Produced via immunoSEQ multiplex PCR; TCRdb's table is partial and in-frame only. This sample has about 140,000 clones, with roughly 85% found just once. The specimen comprised blood, sampled from a patient whose treatment included radiotherapy and nephrectomy. The receptors were gathered from a woman aged 45-59 years with renal cell carcinoma. CDR3s include the opening cysteine and the closing phenylalanine or tryptophan. Each record gives: CDR3 DNA, CDR3 protein, V gene, CDR3 length, J gene, clone size, D gene. The D gene is left open where the match is weak. The size field is filled for only some rows; it gives once, few, many or a size class.

CDR3nt: TGTGCCAGCAGCTTAATGAGGACAGGGGGTTACAATGAGCAGTTCTTC; CDR3aa: CASSLMRTGGYNEQFF; v_gene: TRBV7-3; len: 16; j_gene: TRBJ2-1; abundance: .; d_gene: TRBD1
CDR3nt: TGTGCCAGCAGCGTAGGGGTAGCGGGAGTCGAGACCCAGTACTTC; CDR3aa: CASSVGVAGVETQYF; v_gene: TRBV9; len: 15; j_gene: TRBJ2-5; abundance: .; d_gene: TRBD2
CDR3nt: TGTGCCAGCAGCATTCTGCGGGACAGGGCCACAGATACGCAGTATTTT; CDR3aa: CASSILRDRATDTQYF; v_gene: TRBV5-6; len: 16; j_gene: TRBJ2-3; abundance: .; d_gene: TRBD1
CDR3nt: TGTGCCAGCAGCACGTGGGGACAGGGGCATGGGTCTGAAGCTTTCTTT; CDR3aa: CASSTWGQGHGSEAFF; v_gene: TRBV7-2; len: 16; j_gene: TRBJ1-1; abundance: .; d_gene: TRBD1
CDR3nt: TGTGCCAGCAGTGAATCCCACGAGGGAGGCACTGAAGCTTTCTTT; CDR3aa: CASSESHEGGTEAFF; v_gene: TRBV6-1; len: 15; j_gene: TRBJ1-1; abundance: .; d_gene: .
CDR3nt: TGTGCCAGCAGCAAGGGACAGGGCTTTTATGGCTACACCTTC; CDR3aa: CASSKGQGFYGYTF; v_gene: TRBV5-6; len: 14; j_gene: TRBJ1-2; abundance: .; d_gene: TRBD1
CDR3nt: TGCGCCAGCAGCCAAGACTCGGGGACAGACTATGGCTACACCTTC; CDR3aa: CASSQDSGTDYGYTF; v_gene: TRBV5-4; len: 15; j_gene: TRBJ1-2; abundance: .; d_gene: TRBD1
CDR3nt: TGTGCCAGCAGTTCCTCGACAGGGGGAGATGGCTACACCTTC; CDR3aa: CASSSSTGGDGYTF; v_gene: TRBV6-6; len: 14; j_gene: TRBJ1-2; abundance: .; d_gene: TRBD1
CDR3nt: TGCGCCAGCAGCAGCGGACAGCCGGGGGGAAACACCATATATTTT; CDR3aa: CASSSGQPGGNTIYF; v_gene: TRBV5-1; len: 15; j_gene: TRBJ1-3; abundance: many; d_gene: .
CDR3nt: TGTGCCAGCAGCCCAATAACAGGGAGCGCTTTCTTT; CDR3aa: CASSPITGSAFF; v_gene: TRBV11-2; len: 12; j_gene: TRBJ1-1; abundance: .; d_gene: .
CDR3nt: TGTGCCACCAGCAGGGATTTCAATCAGCCCCAGCATTTT; CDR3aa: CATSRDFNQPQHF; v_gene: TRBV15; len: 13; j_gene: TRBJ1-5; abundance: few; d_gene: .
CDR3nt: TGTGCCAGCAGCGTAACTAGCGGGAGGGATGAGCAGTTCTTC; CDR3aa: CASSVTSGRDEQFF; v_gene: TRBV9; len: 14; j_gene: TRBJ2-1; abundance: .; d_gene: TRBD2
CDR3nt: TGTGCCAGCAGCGGACCCGGGGGGGCTTCGAATGAGCAGTTCTTC; CDR3aa: CASSGPGGASNEQFF; v_gene: TRBV9; len: 15; j_gene: TRBJ2-1; abundance: .; d_gene: TRBD2
CDR3nt: TGTGCCAGCTCACCTCAAGGGGTGGTCGGCACTGAAGCTTTCTTT; CDR3aa: CASSPQGVVGTEAFF; v_gene: TRBV18; len: 15; j_gene: TRBJ1-1; abundance: .; d_gene: .
CDR3nt: TGCAGCGTTGCGGGGGGAGGGGTGAACTATGGCTACACCTTC; CDR3aa: CSVAGGGVNYGYTF; v_gene: TRBV29-1; len: 14; j_gene: TRBJ1-2; abundance: .; d_gene: .
CDR3nt: TGTGCCAGCAGCTTTGGGGGTATGACAGGGGTGTACGAGCAGTACTTC; CDR3aa: CASSFGGMTGVYEQYF; v_gene: TRBV7-6; len: 16; j_gene: TRBJ2-7; abundance: .; d_gene: TRBD1
CDR3nt: TGTGCCAGCAGCAGGGGTGGCGGGGGCTGGCAGCCCCAGCATTTT; CDR3aa: CASSRGGGGWQPQHF; v_gene: TRBV7-2; len: 15; j_gene: TRBJ1-5; abundance: .; d_gene: .
CDR3nt: TGTGCCAGCAGCCCCGGACGGGATCCCGTCTCTGGAAACACCATATATTTT; CDR3aa: CASSPGRDPVSGNTIYF; v_gene: TRBV7-2; len: 17; j_gene: TRBJ1-3; abundance: .; d_gene: .
CDR3nt: TGTGCCAGCAGCCAAGAGGGCAGGGGCACAGATACGCAGTATTTT; CDR3aa: CASSQEGRGTDTQYF; v_gene: TRBV4-2; len: 15; j_gene: TRBJ2-3; abundance: .; d_gene: .
CDR3nt: TGTGCCAGCAGCTTCCTCAACAGGGTCGACACTGAAGCTTTCTTT; CDR3aa: CASSFLNRVDTEAFF; v_gene: TRBV5-6; len: 15; j_gene: TRBJ1-1; abundance: .; d_gene: .
CDR3nt: TGTGCCAGCAGAATTACAGGCCCTGGGGCCAACGTCCTGACTTTC; CDR3aa: CASRITGPGANVLTF; v_gene: TRBV2; len: 15; j_gene: TRBJ2-6; abundance: few; d_gene: .
CDR3nt: TGTGCCAGCAGCTTAGGTGACAGTTACGAGCAGTACTTC; CDR3aa: CASSLGDSYEQYF; v_gene: TRBV7-9; len: 13; j_gene: TRBJ2-7; abundance: .; d_gene: .
CDR3nt: TGTGCCAGCAGCCCAACGGCGGGGATTCAGCCCCAGCATTTT; CDR3aa: CASSPTAGIQPQHF; v_gene: TRBV7-9; len: 14; j_gene: TRBJ1-5; abundance: .; d_gene: .
CDR3nt: TGTGCCAGCAGTTACAGCGGGGGACTCTTCGAGCAGTACTTC; CDR3aa: CASSYSGGLFEQYF; v_gene: TRBV11-2; len: 14; j_gene: TRBJ2-7; abundance: .; d_gene: TRBD2
CDR3nt: TGTGCCAGCAGTATACAGGGTTTGGATGAAAAACTGTTTTTT; CDR3aa: CASSIQGLDEKLFF; v_gene: TRBV5-4; len: 14; j_gene: TRBJ1-4; abundance: .; d_gene: .
CDR3nt: TGTGCCAGCAGCTTAGTTTTCGGGACGCTGAGCTCCTACGAGCAGTACTTC; CDR3aa: CASSLVFGTLSSYEQYF; v_gene: TRBV7-2; len: 17; j_gene: TRBJ2-7; abundance: .; d_gene: .
CDR3nt: TGTGCCAGCAGCTTATCAGGTCTGCCCCAGCATTTT; CDR3aa: CASSLSGLPQHF; v_gene: TRBV7-9; len: 12; j_gene: TRBJ1-5; abundance: .; d_gene: .
CDR3nt: TGCGCCAGCAGCTTGAGGGGGCCTTATCTTAGCACAGATACGCAGTATTTT; CDR3aa: CASSLRGPYLSTDTQYF; v_gene: TRBV5-1; len: 17; j_gene: TRBJ2-3; abundance: .; d_gene: TRBD1
CDR3nt: TGTGCCAGCAGTCGACGGAGTTACACCGGGGAGCTGTTTTTT; CDR3aa: CASSRRSYTGELFF; v_gene: TRBV6-5; len: 14; j_gene: TRBJ2-2; abundance: .; d_gene: .
CDR3nt: TGTGCCAGCAGGGGGCGCTTAAAGGATACGCAGTATTTT; CDR3aa: CASRGRLKDTQYF; v_gene: TRBV7-2; len: 13; j_gene: TRBJ2-3; abundance: .; d_gene: .
CDR3nt: TGCGCCAGCAGCCTAAACAGGGCGGAGGGGGAAAAACTGTTTTTT; CDR3aa: CASSLNRAEGEKLFF; v_gene: TRBV5-1; len: 15; j_gene: TRBJ1-4; abundance: once; d_gene: .
CDR3nt: TGTGCCAGCAGCTGGACAGGGAGCACAGATACGCAGTATTTT; CDR3aa: CASSWTGSTDTQYF; v_gene: TRBV6-1; len: 14; j_gene: TRBJ2-3; abundance: .; d_gene: TRBD1
CDR3nt: TGTGCCAGCCTCGAGGCCCCCGAGCAGTACTTC; CDR3aa: CASLEAPEQYF; v_gene: TRBV5-6; len: 11; j_gene: TRBJ2-7; abundance: .; d_gene: .
CDR3nt: TGCGCCAGCAGCCAAGTACGGGGGTCAGGCAATCAGCCCCAGCATTTT; CDR3aa: CASSQVRGSGNQPQHF; v_gene: TRBV4-1; len: 16; j_gene: TRBJ1-5; abundance: .; d_gene: .
CDR3nt: TGTGCCAGCAGCAGGGCCCTGATGGAAAAACTGTTTTTT; CDR3aa: CASSRALMEKLFF; v_gene: TRBV9; len: 13; j_gene: TRBJ1-4; abundance: .; d_gene: .
CDR3nt: TGCGCCAGCAGCTTGGGGATTGTCCCATACGAGCAGTACTTC; CDR3aa: CASSLGIVPYEQYF; v_gene: TRBV5-1; len: 14; j_gene: TRBJ2-7; abundance: .; d_gene: .
CDR3nt: TGTGCCACCAGCAGCGGACTAGCGGGGAATGAGCAGTTCTTC; CDR3aa: CATSSGLAGNEQFF; v_gene: TRBV15; len: 14; j_gene: TRBJ2-1; abundance: .; d_gene: TRBD2
CDR3nt: TGCGCCAGCAGCATTTCCGTGGCAGAAAACATTCAGTACTTC; CDR3aa: CASSISVAENIQYF; v_gene: TRBV5-1; len: 14; j_gene: TRBJ2-4; abundance: few; d_gene: .
CDR3nt: TGTGCAGACGGGGCGGGTATAAGCACAGATACGCAGTATTTT; CDR3aa: CADGAGISTDTQYF; v_gene: TRBV7-9; len: 14; j_gene: TRBJ2-3; abundance: once; d_gene: .
CDR3nt: TGTGCCAGTACCCTGACAGGGCCCCAGGAAGCTTTCTTT; CDR3aa: CASTLTGPQEAFF; v_gene: TRBV19; len: 13; j_gene: TRBJ1-1; abundance: few; d_gene: TRBD1
CDR3nt: TGTGCCAGCAGCTGGGACAGCCAAGAGACCCAGTACTTC; CDR3aa: CASSWDSQETQYF; v_gene: TRBV5-5; len: 13; j_gene: TRBJ2-5; abundance: few; d_gene: TRBD1
CDR3nt: TGTGCCAGCAGCCCTCTCCGGGGAGAAGCTTTCTTT; CDR3aa: CASSPLRGEAFF; v_gene: TRBV28; len: 12; j_gene: TRBJ1-1; abundance: .; d_gene: .
CDR3nt: TGTGCCACCAGCAGCGGCTTAGGGGGGACTGGAAACACCATATATTTT; CDR3aa: CATSSGLGGTGNTIYF; v_gene: TRBV15; len: 16; j_gene: TRBJ1-3; abundance: .; d_gene: .
CDR3nt: TGTGCCAGCAGGACACAGGGAGCGAACACCGGGGAGCTGTTTTTT; CDR3aa: CASRTQGANTGELFF; v_gene: TRBV28; len: 15; j_gene: TRBJ2-2; abundance: once; d_gene: .
CDR3nt: TGTGCCAGCAGCGTCTTCGGACCGGAGACCCAGTACTTC; CDR3aa: CASSVFGPETQYF; v_gene: TRBV9; len: 13; j_gene: TRBJ2-5; abundance: .; d_gene: .
CDR3nt: TGCAGCGTTGAGCTGACTAGCGGGAGCTTGTTCTACAATGAGCAGTTCTTC; CDR3aa: CSVELTSGSLFYNEQFF; v_gene: TRBV29-1; len: 17; j_gene: TRBJ2-1; abundance: .; d_gene: TRBD2
CDR3nt: TGCGCCAGCAGCCAAGTCTCCAGGACAGAGAATTCACCCCTCCACTTT; CDR3aa: CASSQVSRTENSPLHF; v_gene: TRBV4-1; len: 16; j_gene: TRBJ1-6; abundance: .; d_gene: .
CDR3nt: TGTGCCACCAGGACAGGGGCTGGAAACACCATATATTTT; CDR3aa: CATRTGAGNTIYF; v_gene: TRBV15; len: 13; j_gene: TRBJ1-3; abundance: .; d_gene: TRBD1
CDR3nt: TGTGCCAGCAGCTTACGCCAGAGCAATCAGCCCCAGCATTTT; CDR3aa: CASSLRQSNQPQHF; v_gene: TRBV7-2; len: 14; j_gene: TRBJ1-5; abundance: .; d_gene: .
CDR3nt: TGCGCCAGCAGCTTGGGACAGGGTTTGGATACGCAGTATTTT; CDR3aa: CASSLGQGLDTQYF; v_gene: TRBV5-1; len: 14; j_gene: TRBJ2-3; abundance: .; d_gene: TRBD1
CDR3nt: TGCAGCGTCCGAAGGGGCGGCAGGGGACACTCCTACGAGCAGTACTTC; CDR3aa: CSVRRGGRGHSYEQYF; v_gene: TRBV29-1; len: 16; j_gene: TRBJ2-7; abundance: .; d_gene: .